This passage covers 31 T cell receptor beta chains from one sample sequenced in a study of memory CD4+ T cells and cytomegalovirus serostatus. TCRdb's table, derived via immunoSEQ multiplex PCR, lists solely in-frame clones and lacks some. The repertoire holds over 50,000 clones, just over 75% seen once, with roughly 1.7% in the top ten. The sort gate was single viable CD3+CD4+CD8-CD45RO+ cells for memory CD4+ T cells. Sequenced sample: memory CD4+ T cells from blood. The receptors stem from an adult in good health and CMV-seronegative.

This clone was picked up a small number of times. This chain joins TRBV28 and TRBJ2-7, with 9 bases matching TRBD2. Germline CDR1 is MDHEN and CDR2 is SYDVKM. This CDR3 region has 13 residues. The J segment lost 7 bases and the V segment lost 8 bases, leaving 9 bases of the junction unmatched. This CDR3 is CASLSGLAREQYF. The CDR3, as DNA: TGTGCCAGCCTCTCGGGACTAGCTCGAGAGCAGTACTTC. Looking up the rest from reference TRBV28 and TRBJ2-7 gives the full variable domain: DVKVTQSSRYLVKRTGEKVFLECVQDMDHENMFWYRQDPGLGLRLIYFSYDVKMKEKGDIPEGYSVSREKKERFSLILESASTNQTSMYLCASLSGLAREQYFGPGTRLTVT.

As for this clone: Other DNA sequences in the same sample also yield this CDR3. The chain employs TRBV7-2 and TRBJ2-3; D remains ambiguous. Trimming removed 4 bases at V and 6 bases at J, with 8 bases between. The CDR3 has 12 amino acids. CDR1 and CDR2 (germline): SGHTA, FQGNSA. CDR3 DNA: TGTGCCAGCAGCTCGTACGGGGATACGCAGTATTTT. Residues: CASSSYGDTQYF.

The V and J genes are TRBV7-2 and TRBJ2-7, with D unclear. The germline CDR1 and CDR2 sequences are SGHTA and FQGNSA. The germline V and J ends were trimmed by 1 base and 0 bases, with 4 bases remaining between them. The CDR3 totals 13 residues. The CDR3 loop reads CASSLGVSYEQYF. CDR3 DNA sequence: TGTGCCAGCAGCTTAGGAGTCTCCTACGAGCAGTACTTC.

This clone was counted only a few times. This rearrangement joins TRBV19 to TRBJ1-2; weak D call: TRBD1 (5 bases). The CDR3 is 13 amino acids. CDR1 and CDR2 from the germline V gene are LNHDA and SQIVND (reference sequence). The V end lost 6 bases, the J end lost 4 bases, and 12 bases lay between the germline ends. This CDR3 reads CASSNQGTYGYTF. The CDR3 nucleotides are TGTGCCAGTAGCAACCAGGGAACCTATGGCTACACCTTC.

V and J are TRBV6-5 and TRBJ1-1; 8 nucleotides align to TRBD1. Trimming took 7 bases from V and 4 from J; bases not matched to a gene: 8. Germline CDR1 is MNHEY and CDR2 is SVGAGI. The CDR3 sequence is 14 residues long. CDR3 bases: TGTGCCAGCACTCGGATCAGGGGGCGCACTGAAGCTTTCTTT. Encoded protein: CASTRIRGRTEAFF.

The chain has TRBV12-1 and TRBJ2-6; TRBD1, the table's D call, was not compared with the DNA. TRBV12-1 is described as a pseudogene. The CDR3 length is 17 residues. CDR3 residues: CASSVRVGQSRANVLTF. CDR3 DNA sequence: TGTGCCAGCAGCGTACGGGTAGGACAAAGTCGGGCCAACGTCCTGACTTTC.

This CDR3 is CASSLGGDQPQHF. The CDR3 DNA reads TGTGCCAGCAGCTTAGGGGGGGATCAGCCCCAGCATTTT. The chain recombines TRBV7-8 with TRBJ1-5; maybe TRBD1 (5 bases). The CDR3 length is 13 residues. From germline, CDR1 is SGHVS and CDR2 FQNEAQ. Trimming took 1 base from V and 5 from J, leaving 6 bases between them. Full variable domain (rest looked up from reference TRBV7-8 and TRBJ1-5): GAGVSQSPRYKVAKRGQDVALRCDPISGHVSLFWYQQALGQGPEFLTYFQNEAQLDKSGLPSDRFFAERPEGSVSTLKIQRTQQEDSAVYLCASSLGGDQPQHFGDGTRLSIL.

This sequence joins TRBV4-3 and TRBJ2-1, with 7 bases matching TRBD2. The trim removed 1 base at V and 4 bases at J, leaving 4 bases unmatched. Germline-derived CDR1 and CDR2 are LGHNA and YSLEER. CDR3 length: 15 amino acids. CDR3 sequence: CASSQGRAGYNEQFF. CDR3 DNA: TGCGCCAGCAGCCAAGGGCGAGCGGGGTACAATGAGCAGTTCTTC.

The V call is TRBV21-1, the J call TRBJ1-5; TRBD1, as called in the table, went unchecked against the DNA. TRBV21-1 is a pseudogene segment. The CDR3 contains 15 residues. CDR3 amino acids: CASSKNRESNQPQHF. Here the CDR3 DNA reads TGTGCCAGCAGCAAAAACAGGGAAAGCAATCAGCCCCAGCATTTT.

This clone was seen only a few times. The rearrangement uses TRBV10-1 and TRBJ2-7, with a weak D call TRBD2 (5 bases). The germline V gene encodes CDR1 WNHNN and CDR2 SYGVQD (reference sequence). The CDR3 covers 12 residues. V lost 2 bases to trimming and J lost 6 bases, with 8 bases between them. CDR3 DNA sequence: TGCGCCAGCAGTGAGGGTCGGGGCGAGCAGTACTTC. This translates into CASSEGRGEQYF.

The J gene is TRBJ2-2, the V gene TRBV6-4; possible D gene TRBD1, 5 bases. Trimming removed 5 bases at V and 3 bases at J, with 10 bases between. CDR1 and CDR2 from the germline V gene are MRHNA and SNTAGT. CDR3 size: 14 residues. Here the CDR3 DNA reads TGTGCCAGCAGTCAGGGTGAGGACACCGGGGAGCTGTTTTTT. This sequence encodes CASSQGEDTGELFF.

A few counts support this clone. This sequence joins TRBV28 and TRBJ2-7; TRBD1 might be the D (6 bases). Trimming removed 5 bases at V and 6 bases at J, with 17 bases between. Germline V gene sequence: CDR1 MDHEN, CDR2 SYDVKM. The length of the CDR3 is 14 residues. The CDR3 loop is CASSPQGTSGEQYF. Written as DNA, the CDR3 is TGTGCCAGCAGTCCGCAGGGGACATCGGGCGAGCAGTACTTC.

The rearrangement uses TRBV18 and TRBJ1-2; possibly TRBD1 for D (5 bases). Germline V lookup: CDR1 KGHSH, CDR2 LQKENI. The ends were cut back, 5 bases at V and 0 bases at J, with 10 bases in the middle. This CDR3 has 14 residues. DNA for the CDR3: TGTGCCAGCTCAAAAGGGGCGTCTAACTATGGCTACACCTTC. Translation gives CASSKGASNYGYTF.

The chain combines TRBV9 with TRBJ2-3; D remains ambiguous. Germline-derived CDR1 and CDR2 are SGDLS and YYNGEE. The CDR3 consists of 15 residues. The V and J ends lost 0 bases and 2 bases respectively, with 10 bases between them. Here the CDR3 DNA reads TGTGCCAGCAGCGTAGCGGCTACTTCCACAGATACGCAGTATTTT. Translated, it gives CASSVAATSTDTQYF. The variable domain in full, completed from reference TRBV9 and TRBJ2-3, reads DSGVTQTPKHLITATGQRVTLRCSPRSGDLSVYWYQQSLDQGLQFLIQYYNGEERAKGNILERFSAQQFPDLHSELNLSSLELGDSALYFCASSVAATSTDTQYFGPGTRLTVL.

CDR3 in amino acids: CASRGEHQPQHF. CDR3 DNA: TGTGCCAGCAGGGGGGAACATCAGCCCCAGCATTTT. V gene TRBV2 combines with J gene TRBJ1-5; possibly TRBD1 for D (5 bases). The germline gives CDR1 SNHLY, CDR2 FYNNEI. V lost 6 bases to trimming and J lost 5 bases, with 8 bases between them. The CDR3 is 12 residues long.

The chain employs TRBV9 and TRBJ1-3; D perhaps matches TRBD1 (5 bases). Germline V gene lookup returns CDR1 SGDLS and CDR2 YYNGEE. Trimming shortened V by 0 bases and J by 0 bases, and 10 bases separated the two germline ends. There are 16 residues in the CDR3. CDR3 sequence reads: CASSVAGQHSGNTIYF. The CDR3 DNA reads as TGTGCCAGCAGCGTAGCAGGGCAGCACTCTGGAAACACCATATATTTT.

The V call is TRBV28, the J call TRBJ1-4; no clear D gene. V lost 7 bases to trimming and J lost 0 bases, with 18 bases between them. CDR3 length: 17 amino acids. Germline V lookup: CDR1 MDHEN, CDR2 SYDVKM. CDR3 nucleotide sequence: TGTGCCAGCAATGAAAACGGGCTTGGGGCAACTAATGAAAAACTGTTTTTT. Its protein is CASNENGLGATNEKLFF.

The gene calls are TRBV7-2 and TRBJ2-2, with 8 positions matching TRBD2. CDR1 is SGHTA, CDR2 FQGNSA, per germline. V shed 2 bases and J 6 bases; nucleotides not matched to a gene: 5. The CDR3 runs to 15 residues. The CDR3 loop is CASSLPGRAAGELFF. CDR3 sequence (DNA): TGTGCCAGCAGCTTACCCGGGAGGGCCGCCGGGGAGCTGTTTTTT.

The rearrangement joins TRBV7-6 to TRBJ1-3; TRBD1 aligns across 7 bases. CDR3 length: 16 residues. V shed 1 base and J 8 bases; nucleotides not matched to a gene: 11. CDR1 is SGHVS and CDR2 is FNYEAQ in the germline V gene. CDR3 residues: CASSLGVSGGADTIYF. CDR3 DNA: TGTGCCAGCAGCTTAGGAGTGTCAGGGGGAGCGGACACCATATATTTT.

The V call is TRBV29-1, the J call TRBJ2-5; D may be TRBD1 (6 bases). The CDR3 consists of 16 residues. The V end lost 5 bases, the J end lost 4 bases, and 23 bases lay between the germline ends. The germline gives CDR1 SQVTM, CDR2 ANQGSEA. The CDR3 DNA is TGCAGCGTTTCCAGGGGCCGGGGCGAAAGAGGAGAGACCCAGTACTTC. Its protein is CSVSRGRGERGETQYF.

This CDR3 reads CASSPAGDIQYF. The CDR3 nucleotides read TGTGCCAGCTCACCCGCAGGGGACATTCAGTACTTC. J is TRBJ2-4 and V is TRBV18; perhaps TRBD1 as D (6 bases). CDR1 KGHSH and CDR2 LQKENI come from the germline V gene. CDR3 length: 12 amino acids. V was shortened by 3 bases and J by 8 bases, with 8 bases between the two germline ends.

The chain carries TRBV18 and TRBJ1-2; 7 bases align to TRBD1. With V trimmed by 0 bases and J by 4 bases, 5 bases remained unmatched. Germline CDR1 is KGHSH and CDR2 is LQKENI. This CDR3 is built from 15 residues. DNA of the CDR3: TGTGCCAGCTCACCACCGGGGACAGTTTTCTATGGCTACACCTTC. It encodes CASSPPGTVFYGYTF.

This clone has just a few counts. This sequence joins TRBV2 and TRBJ2-1, with a weak D call TRBD2 (5 bases). Germline assignment: CDR1 SNHLY and CDR2 FYNNEI. The CDR3 consists of 13 residues. Trimming stripped 2 bases from V and 9 bases from J, with 11 bases between. CDR3 sequence: CASSERLAGEQFF. CDR3 bases: TGTGCCAGCAGTGAAAGGCTAGCCGGTGAGCAGTTCTTC.

This chain joins TRBV7-9 and TRBJ1-1; D is unclear. The CDR3 spans 12 residues. The V and J ends lost 1 base and 3 bases respectively, with 3 bases between them. Germline V CDR1 and CDR2: SEHNR, FQNEAQ (reference sequence). The CDR3 bases are TGTGCCAGCAGCTTAGTGGACACTGAAGCTTTCTTT. This encodes CASSLVDTEAFF. Full variable domain (rest looked up from reference TRBV7-9 and TRBJ1-1): DTGVSQNPRHKITKRGQNVTFRCDPISEHNRLYWYRQTLGQGPEFLTYFQNEAQLEKSRLLSDRFSAERPKGSFSTLEIQRTEQGDSAMYLCASSLVDTEAFFGQGTRLTVV.

In DNA, the CDR3 is TGTGCCAGCAGGCCGGATCTAGGGAATTCACCCCTCCACTTT. Its protein product is CASRPDLGNSPLHF. V gene TRBV9 combines with J gene TRBJ1-6; no firm D call. Germline assignment: CDR1 SGDLS and CDR2 YYNGEE. This CDR3 has 14 residues. Trimming removed 5 bases at V and 7 bases at J, with 13 bases between.

V gene TRBV28 combines with J gene TRBJ2-7; possibly TRBD1 for D (5 bases). Germline V gene sequence: CDR1 MDHEN, CDR2 SYDVKM. The V end lost 2 bases, the J end lost 3 bases, and 14 bases lay between the germline ends. This CDR3 has 15 residues. CDR3 nucleotide sequence: TGTGCCAGCAGTTTACGAATAGACAGCTTCTACGAGCAGTACTTC. This codes for CASSLRIDSFYEQYF.

The chain is built from TRBV2 and TRBJ2-7; maybe TRBD1 (6 bases). This CDR3 comprises 15 residues. Germline V gene data show CDR1 as SNHLY and CDR2 as FYNNEI. V was clipped by 5 bases and J by 0 bases, with 14 bases between them. CDR3 loop: CASSSGTLNSYEQYF. The CDR3 DNA follows: TGTGCCAGCAGTTCCGGGACACTAAACTCCTACGAGCAGTACTTC.

This chain connects TRBV9 to TRBJ2-1; 7 bases align to TRBD2. The CDR3 contains 15 residues. The germline gives CDR1 SGDLS, CDR2 YYNGEE. V dropped 3 bases and J dropped 6; count of bases not matched to a gene: 9. The CDR3 nucleotides are TGTGCCAGCAGCGGCCTCGCGGGGGTTGGCAATGAGCAGTTCTTC. Translating gives CASSGLAGVGNEQFF. The full variable domain, completed using reference TRBV9 and TRBJ2-1, is DSGVTQTPKHLITATGQRVTLRCSPRSGDLSVYWYQQSLDQGLQFLIQYYNGEERAKGNILERFSAQQFPDLHSELNLSSLELGDSALYFCASSGLAGVGNEQFFGPGTRLTVL.

The gene calls are TRBV19 and TRBJ2-7; TRBD1 matches at 11 bases. The CDR3 is 14 residues long. Looked up from germline, CDR1 is LNHDA and CDR2 is SQIVND (reference sequence). V was clipped by 6 bases and J by 3 bases; unmatched bases: 4. DNA of the CDR3: TGTGCCAGTAGCCGGGACAGGGGGTTCTACGAGCAGTACTTC. Residues: CASSRDRGFYEQYF.

The rearrangement links TRBV7-9 to TRBJ1-5, with D perhaps TRBD1 (5 bases). V gave up 5 bases and J gave up 4 bases, with 9 bases separating them. The germline V gene has CDR1 SEHNR and CDR2 FQNEAQ (reference sequence). This CDR3 has 13 residues. Here the CDR3 DNA reads TGTGCCAGCAGCCCGCCAGGGAATCAGCCCCAGCATTTT. This translates into CASSPPGNQPQHF.

The chain couples TRBV25-1 to TRBJ1-6, with D tentatively TRBD1 (6 bases). Per germline, CDR1 MGHDK and CDR2 SYGVNS. The ends were cut back, 4 bases at V and 0 bases at J, with 13 bases in the middle. The CDR3 is 17 amino acids. The CDR3 reads CASSVAGESSYNSPLHF. The CDR3 DNA follows: TGTGCCAGCAGTGTGGCAGGGGAAAGCTCCTATAATTCACCCCTCCACTTT. The whole variable domain, filled in from reference TRBV25-1 and TRBJ1-6, reads EADIYQTPRYLVIGTGKKITLECSQTMGHDKMYWYQQDPGMELHLIHYSYGVNSTEKGDLSSESTVSRIRTEHFPLTLESARPSHTSQYLCASSVAGESSYNSPLHFGNGTRLTVT.